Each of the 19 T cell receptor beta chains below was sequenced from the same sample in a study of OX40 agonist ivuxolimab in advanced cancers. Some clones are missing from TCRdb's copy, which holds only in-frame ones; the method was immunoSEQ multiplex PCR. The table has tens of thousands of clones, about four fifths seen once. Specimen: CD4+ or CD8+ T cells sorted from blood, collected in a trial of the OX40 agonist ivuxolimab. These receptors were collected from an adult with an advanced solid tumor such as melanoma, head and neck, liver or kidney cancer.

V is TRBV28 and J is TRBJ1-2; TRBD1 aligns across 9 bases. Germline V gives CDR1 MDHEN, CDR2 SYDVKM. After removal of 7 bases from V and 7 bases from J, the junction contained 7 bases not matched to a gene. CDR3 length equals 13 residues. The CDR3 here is CASTITGGIGYTF. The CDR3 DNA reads TGTGCCAGCACCATTACAGGGGGCATTGGCTACACCTTC.

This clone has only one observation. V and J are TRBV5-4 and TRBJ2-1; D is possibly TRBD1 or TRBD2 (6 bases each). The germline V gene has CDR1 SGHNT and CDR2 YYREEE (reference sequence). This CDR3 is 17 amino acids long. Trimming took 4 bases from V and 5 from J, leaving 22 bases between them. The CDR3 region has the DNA TGTGCCAGCAGCATGACTAGTGGGGCAGGGGATAACAATGAGCAGTTCTTC. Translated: CASSMTSGAGDNNEQFF.

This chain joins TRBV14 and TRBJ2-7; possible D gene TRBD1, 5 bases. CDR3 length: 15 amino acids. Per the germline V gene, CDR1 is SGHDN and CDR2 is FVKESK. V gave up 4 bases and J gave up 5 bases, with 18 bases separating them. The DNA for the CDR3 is TGTGCCAGCAGCCGAGACTGGGGCAGGGCCCACGAGCAGTACTTC. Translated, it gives CASSRDWGRAHEQYF.

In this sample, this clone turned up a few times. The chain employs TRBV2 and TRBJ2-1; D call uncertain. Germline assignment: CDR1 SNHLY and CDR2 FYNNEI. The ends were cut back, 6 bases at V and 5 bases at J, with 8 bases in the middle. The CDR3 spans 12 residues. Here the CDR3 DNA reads TGTGCCAGCAGGGGGTTTAACAATGAGCAGTTCTTC. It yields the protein CASRGFNNEQFF.

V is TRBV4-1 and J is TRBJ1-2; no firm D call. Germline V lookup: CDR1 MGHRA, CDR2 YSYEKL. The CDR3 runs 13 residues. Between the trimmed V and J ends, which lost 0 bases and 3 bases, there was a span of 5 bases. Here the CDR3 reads CASSQDLYYGYTF. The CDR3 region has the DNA TGCGCCAGCAGCCAAGACCTATACTATGGCTACACCTTC.

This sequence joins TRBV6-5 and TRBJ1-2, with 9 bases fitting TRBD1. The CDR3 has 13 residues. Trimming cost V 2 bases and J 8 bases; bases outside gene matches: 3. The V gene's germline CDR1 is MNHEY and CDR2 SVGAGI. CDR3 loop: CASSYGTGLGYTF. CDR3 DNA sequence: TGTGCCAGCAGTTACGGGACAGGGTTGGGCTACACCTTC.

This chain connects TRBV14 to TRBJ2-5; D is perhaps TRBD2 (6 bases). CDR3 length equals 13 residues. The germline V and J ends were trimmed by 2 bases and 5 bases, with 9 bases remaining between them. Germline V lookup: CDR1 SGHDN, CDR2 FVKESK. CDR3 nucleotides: TGTGCCAGCAGCCAATGGAGGGGCGAGACCCAGTACTTC. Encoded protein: CASSQWRGETQYF.

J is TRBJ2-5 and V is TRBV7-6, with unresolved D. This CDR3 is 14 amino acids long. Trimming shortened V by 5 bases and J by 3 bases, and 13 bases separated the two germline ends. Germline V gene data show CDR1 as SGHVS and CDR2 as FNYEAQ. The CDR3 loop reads CASSKRWTEETQYF. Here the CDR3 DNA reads TGTGCCAGCAGCAAACGATGGACGGAAGAGACCCAGTACTTC.

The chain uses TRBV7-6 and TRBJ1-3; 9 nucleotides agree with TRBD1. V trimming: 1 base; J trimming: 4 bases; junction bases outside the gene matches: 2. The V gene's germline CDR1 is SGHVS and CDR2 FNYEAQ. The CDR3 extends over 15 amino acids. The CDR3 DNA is TGTGCCAGCAGCTTAGACGGGACAGGGGGAAACACCATATATTTT. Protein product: CASSLDGTGGNTIYF.

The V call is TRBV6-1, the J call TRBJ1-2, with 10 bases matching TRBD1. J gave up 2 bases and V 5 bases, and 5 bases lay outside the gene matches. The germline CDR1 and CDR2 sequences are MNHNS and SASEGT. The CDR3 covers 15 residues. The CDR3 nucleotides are TGTGCCAGCAGTCCTCGGACAGGGGGGAACTATGGCTACACCTTC. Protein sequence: CASSPRTGGNYGYTF.

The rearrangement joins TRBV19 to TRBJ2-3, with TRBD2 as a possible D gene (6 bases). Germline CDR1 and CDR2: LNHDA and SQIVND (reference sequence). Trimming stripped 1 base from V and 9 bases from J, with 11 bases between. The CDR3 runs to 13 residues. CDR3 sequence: CASSIVGGETQYF. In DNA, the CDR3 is TGTGCCAGTAGTATAGTTGGCGGGGAGACGCAGTATTTT.

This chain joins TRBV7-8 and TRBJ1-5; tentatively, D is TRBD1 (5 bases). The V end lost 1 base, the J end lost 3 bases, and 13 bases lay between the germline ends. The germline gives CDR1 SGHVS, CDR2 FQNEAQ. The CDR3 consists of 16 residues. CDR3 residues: CASSLVAGPPNQPQHF. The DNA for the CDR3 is TGTGCCAGCAGCTTAGTCGCGGGGCCCCCCAATCAGCCCCAGCATTTT.

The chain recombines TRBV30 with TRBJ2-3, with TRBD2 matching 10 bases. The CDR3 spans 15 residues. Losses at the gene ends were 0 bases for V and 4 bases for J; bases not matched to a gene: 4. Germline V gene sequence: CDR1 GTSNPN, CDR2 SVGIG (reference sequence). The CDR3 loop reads CAWSVSSGSSDTQYF. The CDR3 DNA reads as TGTGCCTGGAGTGTTTCTAGCGGGAGTTCAGATACGCAGTATTTT.

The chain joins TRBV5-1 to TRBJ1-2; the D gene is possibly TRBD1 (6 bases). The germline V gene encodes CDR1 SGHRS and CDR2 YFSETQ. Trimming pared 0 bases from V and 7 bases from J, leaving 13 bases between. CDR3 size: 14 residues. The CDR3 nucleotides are TGCGCCAGCAGCTTGGTCGCAGGGGAATCTGGCTACACCTTC. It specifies CASSLVAGESGYTF.

The CDR3 here is CAISESGGSYEQYF. The CDR3 DNA sequence: TGTGCCATCAGTGAGTCGGGCGGGAGCTACGAGCAGTACTTC. This chain links TRBV10-3 with TRBJ2-7, with TRBD2 matching 7 bases. Germline values: CDR1 ENHRY, CDR2 SYGVKD. Germline trimming cut 0 bases from V and 3 bases from J; bases unmatched to any gene: 2. The CDR3 extends over 14 amino acids.

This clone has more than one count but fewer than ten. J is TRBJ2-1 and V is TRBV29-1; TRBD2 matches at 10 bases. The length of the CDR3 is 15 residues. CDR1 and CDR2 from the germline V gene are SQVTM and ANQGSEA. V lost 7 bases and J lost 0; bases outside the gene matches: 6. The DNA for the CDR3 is TGCAGCGGAAGCGGGAGGGCCTTCTCCTACAATGAGCAGTTCTTC. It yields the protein CSGSGRAFSYNEQFF.

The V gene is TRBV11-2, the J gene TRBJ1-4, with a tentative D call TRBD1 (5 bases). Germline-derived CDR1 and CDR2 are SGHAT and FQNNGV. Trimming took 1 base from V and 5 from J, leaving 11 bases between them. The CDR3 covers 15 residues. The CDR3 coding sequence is TGTGCCAGCAGCTTAGGAAACTCAGGGAATGAAAAACTGTTTTTT. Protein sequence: CASSLGNSGNEKLFF.

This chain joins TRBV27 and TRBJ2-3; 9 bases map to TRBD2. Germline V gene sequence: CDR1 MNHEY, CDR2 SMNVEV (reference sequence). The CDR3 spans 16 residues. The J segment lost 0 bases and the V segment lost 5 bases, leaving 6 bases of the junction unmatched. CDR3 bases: TGTGCCAGCAGTCTGCTAGCGGGACCTAGCACAGATACGCAGTATTTT. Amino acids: CASSLLAGPSTDTQYF.

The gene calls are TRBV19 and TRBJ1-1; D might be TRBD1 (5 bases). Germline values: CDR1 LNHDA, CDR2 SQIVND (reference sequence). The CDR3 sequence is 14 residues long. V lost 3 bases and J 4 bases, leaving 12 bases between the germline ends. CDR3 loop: CASSIGAAGTEAFF. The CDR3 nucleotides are TGTGCCAGTAGTATTGGGGCGGCAGGCACTGAAGCTTTCTTT.